A single sample is the source of the 9 T cell receptor beta chains below, sequenced in a study of OX40 agonist ivuxolimab in advanced cancers. This table comes from immunoSEQ multiplex PCR, and its TCRdb copy is limited to in-frame clones, with some not included. The table records 9,500 to 10,000 clones, approximately 66% of them present only once. The source was CD4+ or CD8+ T cells sorted from blood, collected in a trial of the OX40 agonist ivuxolimab. Source of these receptors: an adult with an advanced solid tumor such as melanoma, head and neck, liver or kidney cancer.

This clone turned up a few times. The sample has other DNA sequences that encode this CDR3 too. The chain has TRBV6-4 and TRBJ2-1, with D possibly matching TRBD2 (6 bases). The CDR3 is 15 residues long. V gave up 0 bases and J gave up 0 bases, with 6 bases separating them. In germline, CDR1 is MRHNA, CDR2 SNTAGT. The CDR3 DNA sequence: TGTGCCAGCAGTGACTCTAGCGGCTCCTACAATGAGCAGTTCTTC. This codes for CASSDSSGSYNEQFF.

V gene TRBV27 combines with J gene TRBJ1-2; TRBD1 matches at 7 bases. CDR1 and CDR2 (germline): MNHEY, SMNVEV (reference sequence). Losses at the gene ends were 5 bases for V and 2 bases for J; bases not matched to a gene: 8. The CDR3 consists of 15 residues. CDR3 nucleotide sequence: TGTGCCAGCAGTCAGGGGGGGGATTGGAACTATGGCTACACCTTC. It translates to CASSQGGDWNYGYTF.

The chain couples TRBV2 to TRBJ1-1, with D unclear. Germline values: CDR1 SNHLY, CDR2 FYNNEI. The CDR3 has 13 residues. Trimming removed 7 bases from V and 2 bases from J, with 11 bases in between. CDR3 nucleotides: TGTGCCAGCATGGGCCCTGACAACACTGAAGCTTTCTTT. It specifies CASMGPDNTEAFF.

This chain links TRBV7-9 with TRBJ2-5; maybe TRBD1 (6 bases). The better agreement between TRBJ2-7 and the DNA end casts doubt on the J call. Germline-derived CDR1 and CDR2 are SEHNR and FQNEAQ (reference sequence). CDR3 length: 16 residues. In nucleotides, the CDR3 is TGTGCCAGCAGCTTAGCAACAGGGAGACTTGCCTACGAGCAGTACTTC. This gives the protein CASSLATGRLAYEQYF.

The rearrangement uses TRBV7-9 and TRBJ2-1; D unresolved. The germline V gene encodes CDR1 SEHNR and CDR2 FQNEAQ (reference sequence). Trimming took 8 bases from V and 6 from J, leaving 8 bases between them. The CDR3 extends over 11 amino acids. CDR3 DNA sequence: TGTGCCAGCGCCCTGGGCAATGAGCAGTTCTTC. Protein sequence: CASALGNEQFF.

The chain recombines TRBV28 with TRBJ1-1; TRBD1 might be the D (6 bases). CDR3 size: 15 residues. The V end was cut by 11 bases, the J end by 0 bases, with 19 bases between. CDR1 is MDHEN and CDR2 is SYDVKM in the germline V gene. The CDR3 nucleotides are TGTGCCTGCCAAACCTCGGACAGCATGAACACTGAAGCTTTCTTT. Protein sequence: CACQTSDSMNTEAFF.

This chain joins TRBV11-2 and TRBJ2-3; D remains ambiguous. The CDR3 spans 13 residues. V dropped 6 bases and J dropped 4 bases, with 11 bases sitting between them. The germline gives CDR1 SGHAT, CDR2 FQNNGV. The CDR3 DNA sequence: TGTGCCAGCAGTACAATCCCCCCAGATACGCAGTATTTT. Protein sequence: CASSTIPPDTQYF. The full variable domain, its missing parts supplied by reference TRBV11-2 and TRBJ2-3, is EAGVAQSPRYKIIEKRQSVAFWCNPISGHATLYWYQQILGQGPKLLIQFQNNGVVDDSQLPKDRFSAERLKGVDSTLKIQPAKLEDSAVYLCASSTIPPDTQYFGPGTRLTVL.

V gene TRBV19 combines with J gene TRBJ2-7; D remains ambiguous. Trimming shortened V by 3 bases and J by 0 bases, and 12 bases separated the two germline ends. The germline V gene encodes CDR1 LNHDA and CDR2 SQIVND (reference sequence). This CDR3 has 15 amino acids. CDR3 residues: CASSIDASSSYEQYF. DNA of the CDR3: TGTGCCAGTAGTATTGACGCCTCTAGCTCCTACGAGCAGTACTTC.

This chain joins TRBV28 and TRBJ2-7; 10 nucleotides match TRBD1. The CDR3 runs 16 residues. Germline assignment: CDR1 MDHEN and CDR2 SYDVKM. V lost 3 bases to trimming and J lost 5 bases; unmatched junction nucleotides: 10. The CDR3, as DNA: TGTGCCAGCAGTTTTGCCCCGGACAGGGGGTTGGACGAGCAGTACTTC. The encoded protein is CASSFAPDRGLDEQYF.